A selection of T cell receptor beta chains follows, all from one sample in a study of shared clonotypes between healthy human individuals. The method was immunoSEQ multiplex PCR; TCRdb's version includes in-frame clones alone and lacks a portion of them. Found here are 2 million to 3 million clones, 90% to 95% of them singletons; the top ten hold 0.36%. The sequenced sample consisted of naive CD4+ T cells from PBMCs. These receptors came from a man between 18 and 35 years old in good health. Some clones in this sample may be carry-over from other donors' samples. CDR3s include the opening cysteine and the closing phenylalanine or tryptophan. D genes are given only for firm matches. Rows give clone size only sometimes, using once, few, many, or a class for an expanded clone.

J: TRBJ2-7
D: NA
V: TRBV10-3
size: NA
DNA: TGTGCCATCAGCCAGGGACAACTACGAGAGCAGTACTTC
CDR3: CAISQGQLREQYF

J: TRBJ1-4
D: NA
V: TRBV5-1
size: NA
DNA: TGCGCCAGCAGCTACATGGGGCAAAGTGAAAAACTGTTTTTT
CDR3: CASSYMGQSEKLFF

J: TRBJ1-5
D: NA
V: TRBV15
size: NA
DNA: TGTGCCACCAGCAGAGGGTCCTCTAGGGGCAATCAGCCCCAGCATTTT
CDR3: CATSRGSSRGNQPQHF

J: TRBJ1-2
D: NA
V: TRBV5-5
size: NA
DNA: TGTGCCAGCAGCCCCCCCTTTAGGGGCGCGAGCTATGGCTACACCTTC
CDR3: CASSPPFRGASYGYTF

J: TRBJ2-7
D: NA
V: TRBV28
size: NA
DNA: TGTGCCAGTACCCCAGGCGGGTGGAGCTCCTACGAGCAGTACTTC
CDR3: CASTPGGWSSYEQYF

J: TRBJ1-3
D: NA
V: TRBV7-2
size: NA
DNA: TGTGCCAGCAGCTTTACACAGTTTATCTCTGGAAACACCATATATTTT
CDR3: CASSFTQFISGNTIYF

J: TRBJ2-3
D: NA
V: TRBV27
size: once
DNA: TGTGCCAGCGGACTTGGGCCTAGCACAGATACGCAGTATTTT
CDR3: CASGLGPSTDTQYF

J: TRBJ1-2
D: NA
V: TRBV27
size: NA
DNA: TGTGCCAGCAGTTTCCAGGGCTATGGCTACACCTTC
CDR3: CASSFQGYGYTF

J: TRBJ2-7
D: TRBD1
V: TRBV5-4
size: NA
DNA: TGTGCCAGCAGTTACAGCGCGGGACAGGGTAGCGAGCAGTACTTC
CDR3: CASSYSAGQGSEQYF

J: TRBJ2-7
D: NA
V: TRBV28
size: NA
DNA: TGTGCCAGCAGTCCACTCGGTGAGGGCGGGACTCGGTACGAGCAGTACTTC
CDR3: CASSPLGEGGTRYEQYF

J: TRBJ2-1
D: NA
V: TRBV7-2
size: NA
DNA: TGTGCCAGCAGCTTAATCTCGCAGAGATACAATGAGCAGTTCTTC
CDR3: CASSLISQRYNEQFF

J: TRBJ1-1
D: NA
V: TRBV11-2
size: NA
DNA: TGTGCCAGCAGCTTAGATTATTCACGGAACACTGAAGCTTTCTTT
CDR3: CASSLDYSRNTEAFF

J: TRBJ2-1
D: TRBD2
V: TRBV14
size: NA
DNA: TGTGCCAGCAGCCAAGAGAGTTTAGCGGGCTCCTACAATGAGCAGTTCTTC
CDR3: CASSQESLAGSYNEQFF

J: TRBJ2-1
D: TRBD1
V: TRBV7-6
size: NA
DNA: TGTGCCAGCAGCCTGCGCCCGAAACAGGGGCCAAGCTCCTACAATGAGCAGTTCTTC
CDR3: CASSLRPKQGPSSYNEQFF

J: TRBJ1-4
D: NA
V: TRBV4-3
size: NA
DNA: TGCGCCAGCAGCCAAGATATCGGACAGAATGAAAAACTGTTTTTT
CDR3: CASSQDIGQNEKLFF

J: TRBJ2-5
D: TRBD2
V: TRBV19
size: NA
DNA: TGTGCCAGTAGCTATGGGAGGGAGTCCTCCCAAGAGACCCAGTACTTC
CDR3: CASSYGRESSQETQYF

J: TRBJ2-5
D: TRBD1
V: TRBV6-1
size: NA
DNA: TGTGCCAGCAGACCCGCCCCGGACAGGAAGACCCAGTACTTC
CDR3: CASRPAPDRKTQYF

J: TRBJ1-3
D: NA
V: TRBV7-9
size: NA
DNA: TGTGCCAGCAGCTTTTGGGACGGAACGATCTCTGGAAACACCATATATTTT
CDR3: CASSFWDGTISGNTIYF

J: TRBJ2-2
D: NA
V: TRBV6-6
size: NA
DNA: TGTGCCAGCAGTTTCCTGGGACAAACGGCCGGGGAGCTGTTTTTT
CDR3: CASSFLGQTAGELFF

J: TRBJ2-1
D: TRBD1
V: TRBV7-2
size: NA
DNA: TGTGCCAGCAGCTTAGTAAGGACAGGAAGCTACAATGAGCAGTTCTTC
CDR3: CASSLVRTGSYNEQFF

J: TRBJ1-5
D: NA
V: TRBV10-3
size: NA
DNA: TGTGCCATCAGAGGGGCCCAACCTAATCAGCCCCAGCATTTT
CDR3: CAIRGAQPNQPQHF

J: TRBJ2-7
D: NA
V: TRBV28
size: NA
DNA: TGTGCCAGCACCCCCGGAATGGCGGGGCGGGACGAGCAGTACTTC
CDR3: CASTPGMAGRDEQYF

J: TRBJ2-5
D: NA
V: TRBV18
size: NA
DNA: TGTGCCAGCCCGGGCGCGGAGACCCAGTACTTC
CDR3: CASPGAETQYF

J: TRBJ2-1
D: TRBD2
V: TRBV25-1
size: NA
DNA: TGTGCCAGCAGTGAATTCCAGACTAGCGGGAGCGATGAGCAGTTCTTC
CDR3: CASSEFQTSGSDEQFF

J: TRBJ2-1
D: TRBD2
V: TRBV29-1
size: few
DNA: TGCAGCGTGGACCTCGGGACTAGCTCCCAGCAGTTCTTC
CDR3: CSVDLGTSSQQFF

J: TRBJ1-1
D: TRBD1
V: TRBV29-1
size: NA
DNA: TGCAGCGTTGCCGGGACAGTCAACACTGAAGCTTTCTTT
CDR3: CSVAGTVNTEAFF

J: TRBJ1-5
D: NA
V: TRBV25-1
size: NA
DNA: TGTGCCAGCAGCGATACTCAGGGGAGCGGTCAGCCCCAGCATTTT
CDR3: CASSDTQGSGQPQHF

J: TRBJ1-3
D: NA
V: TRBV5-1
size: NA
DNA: TGCGCCAGCAGCCGGGGGGGAGCAACCTCTGGAAACACCATATATTTT
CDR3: CASSRGGATSGNTIYF

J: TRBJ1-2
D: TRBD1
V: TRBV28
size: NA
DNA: TGTGCCAGCAGTTTTCCGTGGGACAGGGCTCCGGTCGACTATGGCTACACCTTC
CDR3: CASSFPWDRAPVDYGYTF

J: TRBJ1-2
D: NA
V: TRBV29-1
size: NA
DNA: TGCAGCGTAAAGACAGAGGGCCTCCTGAGGGGCTACACCTTC
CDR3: CSVKTEGLLRGYTF

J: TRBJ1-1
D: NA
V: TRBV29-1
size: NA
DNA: TGCAGCGTTGAAGCCCCCCCAGATGAAGCTTTCTTT
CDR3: CSVEAPPDEAFF

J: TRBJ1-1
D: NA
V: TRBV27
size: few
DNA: TGTGCCAGTCAACAGGTCGGGGATCGGACTGAAGCTTTCTTT
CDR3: CASQQVGDRTEAFF

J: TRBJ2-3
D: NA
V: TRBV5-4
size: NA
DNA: TGTGCCAGCAGCTTGGGGGGTGCGGTGCCAGATACGCAGTATTTT
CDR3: CASSLGGAVPDTQYF

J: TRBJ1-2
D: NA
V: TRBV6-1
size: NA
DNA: TGTGCCGGCGACCGAGGGACGGTCTATGGCTACACCTTC
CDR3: CAGDRGTVYGYTF

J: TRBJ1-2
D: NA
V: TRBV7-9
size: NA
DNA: TGTGCCAGCAGCTTAGAGGTCTTGGATGGCTACACCTTC
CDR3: CASSLEVLDGYTF

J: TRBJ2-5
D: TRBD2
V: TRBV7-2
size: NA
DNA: TGTGCCAGCAGCTTAGCTGGTCTAGCGGGAGTTGAGACCCAGTACTTC
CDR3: CASSLAGLAGVETQYF

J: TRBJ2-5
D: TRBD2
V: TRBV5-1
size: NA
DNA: TGCGCCAGCAGCTTGGCAGTAGCGGGAGTTAAAGAGACCCAGTACTTC
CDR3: CASSLAVAGVKETQYF

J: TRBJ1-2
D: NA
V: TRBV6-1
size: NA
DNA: TGTGCCAGCAGTGAAGCACGACATTCCTATGGCTACACCTTC
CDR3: CASSEARHSYGYTF

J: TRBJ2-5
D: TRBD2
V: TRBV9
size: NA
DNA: TGTGCCAGCAGCGTACTAGCGGGAACCCCAGAGACCCAGTACTTC
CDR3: CASSVLAGTPETQYF